The clone carrying this T cell receptor (beta chain) was detected a few times. With iRepertoire HTBI primers and Arm-PCR of CDR3 regions, TCR beta libraries were built. In TCRdb, the multiplex PCR reads were re-called with MiXCR into one record per CDR3 protein. The repertoire holds under 700,000 distinct CDR3 sequences, about 16% seen once, with around a quarter in the top ten. This specimen comes from a study of regulatory T cells in long-lasting Graves disease. Regarding time point: newly diagnosed GD, antithyroid drugs for less than 3 months. From RNA extracted from PBMCs, the TCR library was made. This sample was also put to use in a study of T cells in Graves' hyperthyroidism and ophthalmopathy.

This specimen consisted of peripheral blood mononuclear cells (PBMCs), obtained at new diagnosis, from a patient treated with antithyroid drugs. This clonotype was obtained from a middle-aged woman with Graves disease.

The CDR3 spells CAARDSGGEQYF. CDR3 nucleotides: TGTGCCGCCCGGGACAGTGGAGGCGAGCAGTACTTC. V usage is TRBV6-1 and J usage is TRBJ2-7; 7 bases are a match to TRBD1. With 11 bases clipped from V and 6 bases from J, the junction kept 10 bases outside the gene matches. Germline CDR1 is MNHNS and CDR2 is SASEGT. The CDR3 contains 12 residues.